This TCR beta chain was captured by sequencing in a study of blood T cell repertoires in COVID-19. The CDR3 contains 16 residues. V lost 5 bases, J lost 6 bases, and 10 bases stayed unmatched. Germline V CDR1 and CDR2: SGHTA, FQGTGA. This clone has a single count. The protocol was immunoSEQ multiplex PCR, while the TCRdb copy is restricted to in-frame clones and leaves out a portion. The sample includes around 400,000 clones, 89% seen only once; the top ten take about 1.7%. The sample taken for sequencing was PBMCs or T cells enriched from blood (not recorded which). The clonotype was recovered from a woman in her twenties or thirties who had recovered from COVID-19. The chain links TRBV7-3 to TRBJ2-2; 9 bases match TRBD2. CDR3 coding DNA: TGTGCCAGCAGCCCTAGCGGGGACGTAAGTGCCGGGGAGCTGTTTTTT. It specifies CASSPSGDVSAGELFF.